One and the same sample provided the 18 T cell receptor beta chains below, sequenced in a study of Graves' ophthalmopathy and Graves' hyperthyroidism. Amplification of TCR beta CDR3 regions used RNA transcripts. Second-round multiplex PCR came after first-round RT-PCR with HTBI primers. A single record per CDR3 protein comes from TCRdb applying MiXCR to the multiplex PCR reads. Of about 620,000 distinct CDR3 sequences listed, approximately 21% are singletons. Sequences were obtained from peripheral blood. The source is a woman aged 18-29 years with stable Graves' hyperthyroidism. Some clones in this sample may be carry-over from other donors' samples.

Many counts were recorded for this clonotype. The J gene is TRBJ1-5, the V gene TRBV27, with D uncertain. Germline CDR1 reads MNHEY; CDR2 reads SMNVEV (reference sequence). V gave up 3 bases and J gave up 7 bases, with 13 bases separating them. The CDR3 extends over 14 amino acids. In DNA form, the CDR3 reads TGTGCCAGCAGTTTCTCGAATGAAGACCAGCCCCAGCATTTT. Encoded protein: CASSFSNEDQPQHF.

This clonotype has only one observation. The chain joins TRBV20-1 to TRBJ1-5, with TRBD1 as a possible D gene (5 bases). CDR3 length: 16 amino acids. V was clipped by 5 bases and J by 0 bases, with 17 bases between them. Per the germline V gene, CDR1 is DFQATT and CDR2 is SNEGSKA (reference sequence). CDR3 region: CSAPVFGGISNQPQHF. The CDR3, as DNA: TGCAGTGCTCCAGTTTTCGGGGGAATTAGCAATCAGCCCCAGCATTTT.

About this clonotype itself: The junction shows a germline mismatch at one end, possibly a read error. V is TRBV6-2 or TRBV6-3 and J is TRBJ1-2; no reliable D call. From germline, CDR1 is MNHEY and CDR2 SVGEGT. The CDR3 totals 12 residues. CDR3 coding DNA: TGTGCCAGCAGTTACTCCGGTGATGGCTACTCCTTC. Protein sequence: CASSYSGDGYSF.

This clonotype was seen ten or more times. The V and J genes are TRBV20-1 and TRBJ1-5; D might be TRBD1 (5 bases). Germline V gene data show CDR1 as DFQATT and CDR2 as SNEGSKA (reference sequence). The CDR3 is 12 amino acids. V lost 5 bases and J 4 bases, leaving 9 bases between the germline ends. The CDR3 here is CSASRVNQPQHF. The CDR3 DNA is TGCAGTGCTTCCAGGGTGAATCAGCCCCAGCATTTT.

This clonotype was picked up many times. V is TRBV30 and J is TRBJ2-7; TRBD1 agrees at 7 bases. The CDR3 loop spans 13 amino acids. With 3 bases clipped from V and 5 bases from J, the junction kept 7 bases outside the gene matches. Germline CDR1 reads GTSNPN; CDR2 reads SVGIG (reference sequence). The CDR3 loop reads CAWSPDRANEQYF. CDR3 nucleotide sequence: TGTGCCTGGAGCCCCGACAGGGCTAACGAGCAGTACTTC. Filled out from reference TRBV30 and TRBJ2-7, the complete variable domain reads SQTIHQWPATLVQPVGSPLSLECTVEGTSNPNLYWYRQAAGRGLQLLFYSVGIGQISSEVPQNLSASRPQDRQFILSSKKLLLSDSGFYLCAWSPDRANEQYFGPGTRLTVT.

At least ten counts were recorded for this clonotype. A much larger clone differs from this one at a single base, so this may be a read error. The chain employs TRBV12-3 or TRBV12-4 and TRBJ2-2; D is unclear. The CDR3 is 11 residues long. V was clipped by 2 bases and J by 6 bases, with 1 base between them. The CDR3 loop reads CASSLPGELFF. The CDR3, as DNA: TGTGCCAGCAGTTTACCCGGGGAGCTGTTTTTT.

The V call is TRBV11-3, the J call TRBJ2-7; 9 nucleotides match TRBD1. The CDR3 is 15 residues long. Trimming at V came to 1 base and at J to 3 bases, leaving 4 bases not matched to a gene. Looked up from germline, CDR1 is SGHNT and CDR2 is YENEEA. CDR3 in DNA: TGTGCCAGCAGCTTAGGGACAGGGGAAAGCTACGAGCAGTACTTC. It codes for CASSLGTGESYEQYF. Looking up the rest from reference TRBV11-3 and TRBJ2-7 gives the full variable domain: EAGVVQSPRYKIIEKKQPVAFWCNPISGHNTLYWYLQNLGQGPELLIRYENEEAVDDSQLPKDRFSAERLKGVDSTLKIQPAELGDSAVYLCASSLGTGESYEQYFGPGTRLTVT.

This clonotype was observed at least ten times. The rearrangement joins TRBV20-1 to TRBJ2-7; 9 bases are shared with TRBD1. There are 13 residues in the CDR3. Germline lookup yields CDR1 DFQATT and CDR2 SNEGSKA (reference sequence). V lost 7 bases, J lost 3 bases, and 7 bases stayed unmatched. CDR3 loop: CSVSGTGLYEQYF. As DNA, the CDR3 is TGCAGTGTTTCCGGGACAGGGCTCTACGAGCAGTACTTC.

In nucleotides, the CDR3 is TGTGCCAGCAGTGATGCGACGGACAGGGACGGGGTAGCTTTCTTT. This codes for CASSDATDRDGVAFF. The chain is built from TRBV25-1 and TRBJ1-1; 8 bases are shared with TRBD1. The CDR3 is made up of 15 amino acids. Germline CDR1 is MGHDK and CDR2 is SYGVNS. The J segment lost 10 bases and the V segment lost 3 bases, leaving 13 bases of the junction unmatched.

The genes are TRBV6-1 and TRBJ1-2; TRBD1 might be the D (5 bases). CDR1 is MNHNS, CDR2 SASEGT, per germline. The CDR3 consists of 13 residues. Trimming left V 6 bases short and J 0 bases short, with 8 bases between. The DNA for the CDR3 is TGTGCCAGCAGGAAGGGACCTAACTATGGCTACACCTTC. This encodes CASRKGPNYGYTF.

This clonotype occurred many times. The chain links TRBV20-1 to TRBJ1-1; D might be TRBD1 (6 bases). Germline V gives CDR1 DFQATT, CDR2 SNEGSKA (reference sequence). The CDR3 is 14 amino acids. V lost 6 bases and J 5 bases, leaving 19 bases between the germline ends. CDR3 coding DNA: TGCAGTGCCTTACCCGACAGGAGCGCAACTGAAGCTTTCTTT. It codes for CSALPDRSATEAFF.

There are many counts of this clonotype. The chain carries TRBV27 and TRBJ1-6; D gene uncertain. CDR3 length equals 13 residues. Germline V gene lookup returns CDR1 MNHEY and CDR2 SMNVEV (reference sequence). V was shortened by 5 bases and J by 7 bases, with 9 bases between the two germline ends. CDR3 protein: CASSRGPNSPLHF. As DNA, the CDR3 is TGTGCCAGCAGTAGAGGACCAAATTCACCCCTCCACTTT.

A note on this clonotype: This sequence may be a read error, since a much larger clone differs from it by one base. The CDR3 nucleotides are TGTGCCAGCAGCCAAGGGCAAATGGGCTCCGAGCAGTACTTC. Translated: CASSQGQMGSEQYF. The J gene is TRBJ2-7, the V gene TRBV3-1, with D unresolved. The CDR3 has 14 residues. V was cut by 1 base and J by 6 bases, with 13 bases left in between. Germline V gene lookup returns CDR1 LGHDT and CDR2 YNNKEL (reference sequence).

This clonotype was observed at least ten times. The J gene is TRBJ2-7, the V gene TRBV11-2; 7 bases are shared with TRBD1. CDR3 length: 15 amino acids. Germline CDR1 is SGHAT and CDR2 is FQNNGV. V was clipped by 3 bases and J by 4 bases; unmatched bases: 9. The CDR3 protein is CASSLVRGQWYEQYF. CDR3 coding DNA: TGTGCCAGCAGCTTGGTTAGGGGGCAATGGTACGAGCAGTACTTC.

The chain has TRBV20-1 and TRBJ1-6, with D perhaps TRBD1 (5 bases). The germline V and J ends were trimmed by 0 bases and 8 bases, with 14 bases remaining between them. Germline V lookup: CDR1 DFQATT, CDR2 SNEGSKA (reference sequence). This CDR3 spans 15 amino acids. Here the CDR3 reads CSARDGAARDSPLHF. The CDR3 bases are TGCAGTGCTAGAGATGGGGCAGCACGAGATTCACCCCTCCACTTT.

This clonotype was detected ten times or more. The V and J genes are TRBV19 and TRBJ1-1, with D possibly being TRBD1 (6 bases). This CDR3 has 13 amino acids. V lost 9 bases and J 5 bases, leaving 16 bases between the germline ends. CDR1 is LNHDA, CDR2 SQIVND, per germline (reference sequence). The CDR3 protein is CASTDRISTEAFF. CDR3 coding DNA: TGTGCCAGCACGGACAGAATTTCGACTGAAGCTTTCTTT.

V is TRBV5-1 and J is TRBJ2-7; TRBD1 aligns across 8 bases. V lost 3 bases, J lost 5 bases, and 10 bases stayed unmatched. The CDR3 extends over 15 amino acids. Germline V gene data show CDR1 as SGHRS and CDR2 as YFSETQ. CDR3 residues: CASSSSTGVYDEQYF. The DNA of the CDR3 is TGCGCCAGCAGCTCCTCGACAGGGGTGTATGACGAGCAGTACTTC. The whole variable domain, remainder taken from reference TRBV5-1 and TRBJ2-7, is KAGVTQTPRYLIKTRGQQVTLSCSPISGHRSVSWYQQTPGQGLQFLFEYFSETQRNKGNFPGRFSGRQFSNSRSEMNVSTLELGDSALYLCASSSSTGVYDEQYFGPGTRLTVT.

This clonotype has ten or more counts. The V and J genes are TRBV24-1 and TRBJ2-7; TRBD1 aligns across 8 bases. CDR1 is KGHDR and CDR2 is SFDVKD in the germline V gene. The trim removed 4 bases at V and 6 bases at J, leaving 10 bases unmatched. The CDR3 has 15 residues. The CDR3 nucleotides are TGTGCCACCAGTGACCTTGCGGGGACAGGTCTCGAGCAGTACTTC. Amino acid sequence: CATSDLAGTGLEQYF.